This T cell receptor beta chain was sequenced for a study of cytotoxic CD8 clonotypes in ibrutinib-treated CLL. TCRdb keeps only in-frame clones here, not all; method: immunoSEQ multiplex PCR. The repertoire holds fewer than 90,000 clones, 68% seen once, with 5.7% in the top ten. The germline V gene has CDR1 MGHRA and CDR2 YSYEKL. The CDR3 totals 17 residues. The V and J ends lost 3 bases and 2 bases, in that order; junction bases with no gene match: 6. The chain couples TRBV4-1 to TRBJ2-6; 8 nucleotides line up with TRBD2. The source was PBMCs, collected after 12 months of ibrutinib treatment. This receptor was identified in a human donor with chronic lymphocytic leukemia. The CDR3 reads CASSHDRAGAGANVLTF. The CDR3 DNA reads TGCGCCAGCAGCCACGACAGAGCGGGGGCTGGGGCCAACGTCCTGACTTTC.